One and the same sample provided the 29 T cell receptor beta chains below, sequenced in a study of blood T cell repertoires in COVID-19. This table comes from immunoSEQ multiplex PCR, and its TCRdb copy is limited to in-frame clones, with some not included. The repertoire holds about 230,000 clones, with approximately 80% as singletons. The source material was peripheral blood. The receptor source for this set is a woman aged 50 to 65 with acute or convalescent COVID-19.

The CDR3: CASGLKVRGLAGEVVTGELFF. For the CDR3, the DNA is TGTGCCAGCGGACTCAAAGTGAGAGGACTAGCGGGAGAGGTGGTCACCGGGGAGCTGTTTTTT. This chain uses TRBV21-1 with TRBJ2-2; the table assigns TRBD2, which was not confirmed against the DNA. TRBV21-1 is described as a pseudogene. This CDR3 spans 21 amino acids.

This rearrangement joins TRBV18 to TRBJ1-2, with TRBD1 identical over 8 bases. CDR1 is KGHSH and CDR2 is LQKENI in the germline V gene. The trim removed 8 bases at V and 7 bases at J, leaving 9 bases unmatched. The CDR3 has 13 residues. The CDR3 spells CASLITGGSGYTF. CDR3 in DNA: TGTGCCAGCCTCATAACAGGGGGTAGTGGCTACACCTTC.

Only a few counts were recorded for this clone. The V gene is TRBV7-8, the J gene TRBJ1-3; D not resolved. Per germline, CDR1 SGHVS and CDR2 FQNEAQ. The CDR3 has 14 residues. V was shortened by 1 base and J by 4 bases, with 8 bases between the two germline ends. The CDR3 DNA is TGTGCCAGCAGCTTAGAGAGCTCCGGAAACACCATATATTTT. It translates to CASSLESSGNTIYF. Looking up the rest from reference TRBV7-8 and TRBJ1-3 gives the full variable domain: GAGVSQSPRYKVAKRGQDVALRCDPISGHVSLFWYQQALGQGPEFLTYFQNEAQLDKSGLPSDRFFAERPEGSVSTLKIQRTQQEDSAVYLCASSLESSGNTIYFGEGSWLTVV.

The chain links TRBV19 to TRBJ1-1, with 11 bases fitting TRBD1. Unmatched junction bases numbered 10, after V lost 3 bases and J lost 1 base. The CDR3 consists of 18 residues. Looked up from germline, CDR1 is LNHDA and CDR2 is SQIVND (reference sequence). The CDR3 region has the DNA TGTGCCAGTAGTATCTATCCGGGACAGGGGGGGCCGAACACTGAAGCTTTCTTT. This encodes CASSIYPGQGGPNTEAFF.

The chain joins TRBV11-2 to TRBJ2-5; 7 positions match TRBD2. V was pared by 3 bases and J by 5 bases, with 9 bases of the junction left unmatched. This CDR3 comprises 15 residues. Germline CDR1 and CDR2: SGHAT and FQNNGV. CDR3 sequence: CASSFPRLAGETQYF. In nucleotides, the CDR3 is TGTGCCAGCAGCTTCCCGAGACTAGCTGGGGAGACCCAGTACTTC. The full variable domain, rest sourced from reference TRBV11-2 and TRBJ2-5, is EAGVAQSPRYKIIEKRQSVAFWCNPISGHATLYWYQQILGQGPKLLIQFQNNGVVDDSQLPKDRFSAERLKGVDSTLKIQPAKLEDSAVYLCASSFPRLAGETQYFGPGTRLLVL.

This sequence joins TRBV14 and TRBJ1-2, with 9 bases that match TRBD1. Germline lookup yields CDR1 SGHDN and CDR2 FVKESK. The V segment lost 5 bases and the J segment 4 bases; nucleotides outside the gene matches: 8. The length of the CDR3 is 15 residues. The CDR3 nucleotides read TGTGCCAGCAGCTTCGGACAGGGGATGTCCTATGGCTACACCTTC. Translation: CASSFGQGMSYGYTF.

The rearrangement uses TRBV27 and TRBJ2-1; 11 nucleotides agree with TRBD2. The germline V gene encodes CDR1 MNHEY and CDR2 SMNVEV (reference sequence). The CDR3 extends over 17 amino acids. Trimming cost V 1 base and J 4 bases; bases outside gene matches: 6. The CDR3 sequence is CASSLFPSGRSYNEQFF. CDR3 coding DNA: TGTGCCAGCAGTTTATTTCCTAGCGGGAGGTCATACAATGAGCAGTTCTTC.

The rearrangement joins TRBV15 to TRBJ1-2; 7 nucleotides agree with TRBD1. V lost 5 bases to trimming and J lost 8 bases; unmatched junction nucleotides: 14. The CDR3 spans 15 residues. Per the germline V gene, CDR1 is LNHNV and CDR2 is YYDKDF (reference sequence). The CDR3 sequence is CATSPRPQGGGGYTF. CDR3 bases: TGTGCCACCAGCCCCCGCCCCCAGGGGGGTGGGGGCTACACCTTC.

This chain joins TRBV28 and TRBJ1-6, with 12 nucleotides matching TRBD1. Germline values: CDR1 MDHEN, CDR2 SYDVKM. Germline trimming cut 5 bases from V and 6 bases from J; bases unmatched to any gene: 11. This CDR3 region has 18 residues. DNA of the CDR3: TGTGCCAGCAGTATCGCCGGGACAGGGGGCTGGGGTAATTCACCCCTCCACTTT. Translating gives CASSIAGTGGWGNSPLHF.

J is TRBJ2-5 and V is TRBV29-1, with 9 bases lining up with TRBD2. This CDR3 has 13 residues. V trimming: 7 bases; J trimming: 5 bases; junction bases outside the gene matches: 8. CDR1 is SQVTM, CDR2 ANQGSEA, per germline. The CDR3 DNA is TGCAGCGAAGCGGGGGGCGCGGGGGAGACCCAGTACTTC. Protein: CSEAGGAGETQYF.

This sequence joins TRBV3-1 (or the pseudogene TRBV3-2) and TRBJ1-2, with D possibly being TRBD1 (5 bases). This CDR3 spans 14 amino acids. V lost 0 bases and J lost 4, with 9 bases in between. The germline CDR1 and CDR2 sequences are LGHDT and YNNKEL (reference sequence). The CDR3 region has the DNA TGTGCCAGCAGCCAAGATGGACATGTCTATGGCTACACCTTC. The encoded protein is CASSQDGHVYGYTF.

V and J are TRBV19 and TRBJ2-3, with D unresolved. V lost 6 bases, J lost 6 bases, and 13 bases lay in between. The CDR3 loop spans 13 amino acids. In germline, CDR1 is LNHDA, CDR2 SQIVND (reference sequence). The CDR3 protein is CASRQPPRDTQYF. Written as DNA, the CDR3 is TGTGCCAGTAGGCAACCACCCCGGGATACGCAGTATTTT.

V is TRBV7-9 and J is TRBJ2-5; D call uncertain. The germline V gene encodes CDR1 SEHNR and CDR2 FQNEAQ (reference sequence). CDR3 length equals 11 residues. Trimming cost V 5 bases and J 4 bases, with 5 bases left between them. CDR3 nucleotide sequence: TGTGCCAGCAGCGACTTAGAGACCCAGTACTTC. This codes for CASSDLETQYF.

V gene TRBV6-2 or TRBV6-3 combines with J gene TRBJ1-2; D possibly corresponds to TRBD1 (6 bases). V lost 2 bases, J lost 5 bases, and 15 bases lay in between. Germline assignment: CDR1 MNHEY and CDR2 SVGEGT. The CDR3 spans 15 residues. The CDR3 is CASSYRAGDIYGYTF. In nucleotides, the CDR3 is TGTGCCAGCAGTTACCGGGCGGGGGACATATATGGCTACACCTTC.

The chain employs TRBV6-5 and TRBJ1-4; D possibly corresponds to TRBD1 (5 bases). Germline V gene sequence: CDR1 MNHEY, CDR2 SVGAGI. The V gene lost 5 bases and the J gene lost 5 bases, with 15 bases spanning the gap. The CDR3 extends over 15 amino acids. Here the CDR3 DNA reads TGTGCCAGCAGTATTCGGACGGGGGAGAATGAAAAACTGTTTTTT. Encoded protein: CASSIRTGENEKLFF.

V is TRBV11-2 and J is TRBJ2-1, with 12 bases lining up with TRBD2. The CDR3 has 19 amino acids. Germline V gives CDR1 SGHAT, CDR2 FQNNGV. The ends lost 2 bases at V and 2 bases at J; junction bases unmatched: 10. The CDR3 coding sequence is TGTGCCAGCAGCTTATCCGCTAGCGGGAGGGCCAGGCCCTACAATGAGCAGTTCTTC. It is translated as CASSLSASGRARPYNEQFF.

The chain links TRBV28 to TRBJ1-1; TRBD1 agrees at 9 bases. The germline V gene encodes CDR1 MDHEN and CDR2 SYDVKM. The CDR3 length is 23 residues. Unmatched junction bases numbered 28, after V lost 2 bases and J lost 3 bases. CDR3 residues: CASSLPAETTGGERFSLDTEAFF. In nucleotides, the CDR3 is TGTGCCAGCAGTTTACCGGCCGAAACAACAGGGGGCGAAAGATTCTCGCTAGACACTGAAGCTTTCTTT. The whole variable domain, filled in from reference TRBV28 and TRBJ1-1, reads DVKVTQSSRYLVKRTGEKVFLECVQDMDHENMFWYRQDPGLGLRLIYFSYDVKMKEKGDIPEGYSVSREKKERFSLILESASTNQTSMYLCASSLPAETTGGERFSLDTEAFFGQGTRLTVV.

CDR3 DNA sequence: TGTGCCAGCAGCGAGGACAGTCAAGAGACCCAGTACTTC. Translated, it gives CASSEDSQETQYF. The J gene is TRBJ2-5, the V gene TRBV5-6; D may be TRBD1 (6 bases). The germline V and J ends were trimmed by 4 bases and 2 bases, with 9 bases remaining between them. The germline gives CDR1 SGHDT, CDR2 YYEEEE. CDR3 length: 13 residues.

The J gene is TRBJ2-7, the V gene TRBV27; D is possibly TRBD2 (6 bases). CDR1 and CDR2 (germline): MNHEY, SMNVEV (reference sequence). The CDR3 sequence is 14 residues long. V was clipped by 7 bases and J by 2 bases, with 15 bases between them. CDR3 DNA: TGTGCCAGCACGGAACTCGGAGGGACCTACGAGCAGTACTTC. Protein sequence: CASTELGGTYEQYF.

The genes are TRBV11-2 and TRBJ1-1; TRBD1 agrees at 10 bases. The CDR3 covers 17 residues. CDR1 is SGHAT, CDR2 FQNNGV, per germline. After removal of 5 bases from V and 1 base from J, the junction contained 10 bases not matched to a gene. CDR3 amino acids: CASSIAGTGEWNTEAFF. DNA of the CDR3: TGTGCCAGCAGCATAGCCGGGACAGGGGAATGGAACACTGAAGCTTTCTTT.

The chain couples TRBV28 to TRBJ2-3; perhaps TRBD2 as D (5 bases). The CDR3 runs to 13 residues. Trimming shortened V by 2 bases and J by 5 bases, and 8 bases separated the two germline ends. CDR1 and CDR2 from the germline V gene are MDHEN and SYDVKM. CDR3 bases: TGTGCCAGCAGTTTACCGGGGATAGATACGCAGTATTTT. Protein: CASSLPGIDTQYF.

The genes are TRBV7-9 and TRBJ2-7, with TRBD1 matching 7 bases. The CDR3 loop spans 14 amino acids. The ends lost 5 bases at V and 2 bases at J; junction bases unmatched: 6. Germline lookup yields CDR1 SEHNR and CDR2 FQNEAQ (reference sequence). CDR3 nucleotide sequence: TGTGCCAGCAGCGGAGACAGGGACCCCTACGAGCAGTACTTC. Translated: CASSGDRDPYEQYF.

J is TRBJ1-2 and V is TRBV4-1; TRBD1 might be the D (6 bases). CDR3 length: 15 residues. V lost 0 bases and J 8 bases, leaving 16 bases between the germline ends. Per the germline V gene, CDR1 is MGHRA and CDR2 is YSYEKL. The chain's CDR3 is CASSQDPGQGRGYTF. The CDR3 DNA reads TGCGCCAGCAGCCAAGATCCAGGGCAGGGGCGAGGCTACACCTTC.

The chain carries TRBV29-1 and TRBJ1-4; 7 nucleotides match TRBD1. CDR3 length equals 14 residues. Germline CDR1 reads SQVTM; CDR2 reads ANQGSEA. The V and J ends lost 5 bases and 7 bases, in that order; junction bases with no gene match: 10. The CDR3, as DNA: TGCAGCGTTCGCACAGGGGCTTTAGGTGAAAAACTGTTTTTT. This encodes CSVRTGALGEKLFF.

This clone has more than one count but fewer than ten. The rearrangement links TRBV18 to TRBJ1-5; TRBD1 matches 7 bases. This CDR3 spans 14 amino acids. V was clipped by 5 bases and J by 3 bases; unmatched bases: 4. CDR1 KGHSH and CDR2 LQKENI come from the germline V gene. Written as DNA, the CDR3 is TGTGCCAGCTCAGCGGGGACAGTCAATCAGCCCCAGCATTTT. This codes for CASSAGTVNQPQHF.

This rearrangement joins TRBV19 to TRBJ1-2; a weak D match, TRBD1 (6 bases). Germline-derived CDR1 and CDR2 are LNHDA and SQIVND (reference sequence). The ends were cut back, 3 bases at V and 3 bases at J, with 17 bases in the middle. The CDR3 loop spans 16 amino acids. For the CDR3, the DNA is TGTGCCAGTAGTATCCAACACGGGGGGGCGGACTATGGCTACACCTTC. Its translation is CASSIQHGGADYGYTF.

This sequence joins TRBV6-6 and TRBJ1-2, with a tentative D call TRBD1 (5 bases). Germline CDR1 and CDR2: MNHNY and SVGAGI (reference sequence). The germline V and J ends were trimmed by 10 bases and 2 bases, with 17 bases remaining between them. The CDR3 is 14 amino acids. The CDR3 DNA follows: TGTGCCACTGCGGGGGGGAATCTAAACTATGGCTACACCTTC. Amino acids: CATAGGNLNYGYTF.

This chain joins TRBV6-6 and TRBJ1-5; D uncertain. V lost 6 bases to trimming and J lost 2 bases, with 11 bases between them. CDR3 size: 14 residues. Germline values: CDR1 MNHNY, CDR2 SVGAGI (reference sequence). This CDR3 reads CASSPTYGNQPQHF. CDR3 nucleotides: TGTGCCAGCAGCCCCACATATGGCAATCAGCCCCAGCATTTT.

The genes are TRBV6-5 and TRBJ2-4; 7 nucleotides line up with TRBD1. The junction had 5 bases not matched to a gene; V was cut back by 0 bases and J by 6 bases. CDR3 length: 15 residues. In germline, CDR1 is MNHEY, CDR2 SVGAGI. CDR3 nucleotide sequence: TGTGCCAGCAGTTACTCTCGGGACAGCTCAAACATTCAGTACTTC. Protein: CASSYSRDSSNIQYF.